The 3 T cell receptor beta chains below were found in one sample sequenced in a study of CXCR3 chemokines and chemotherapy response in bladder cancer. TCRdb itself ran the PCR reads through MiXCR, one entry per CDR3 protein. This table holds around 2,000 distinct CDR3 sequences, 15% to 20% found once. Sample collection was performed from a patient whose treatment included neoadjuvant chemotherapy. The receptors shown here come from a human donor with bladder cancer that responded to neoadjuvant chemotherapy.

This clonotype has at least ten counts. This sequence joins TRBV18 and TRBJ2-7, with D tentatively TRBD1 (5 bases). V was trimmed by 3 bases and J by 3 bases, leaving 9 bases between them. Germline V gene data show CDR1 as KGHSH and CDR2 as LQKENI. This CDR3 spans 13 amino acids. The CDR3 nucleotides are TGTGCCAGCTCACCGAGCCAGGGCTACGAGCAGTACTTC. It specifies CASSPSQGYEQYF.

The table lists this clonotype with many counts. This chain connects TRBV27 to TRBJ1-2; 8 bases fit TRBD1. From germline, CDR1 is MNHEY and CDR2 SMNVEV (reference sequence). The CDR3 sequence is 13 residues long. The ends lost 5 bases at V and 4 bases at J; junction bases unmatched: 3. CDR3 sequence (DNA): TGTGCCAGCAGTCCCGGGACAGGCTATGGCTACACCTTC. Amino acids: CASSPGTGYGYTF.

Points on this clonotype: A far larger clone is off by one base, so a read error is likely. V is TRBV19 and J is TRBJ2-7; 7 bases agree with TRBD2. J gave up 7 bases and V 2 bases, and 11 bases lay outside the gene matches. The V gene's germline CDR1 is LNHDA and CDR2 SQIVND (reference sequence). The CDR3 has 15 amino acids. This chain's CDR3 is CASSISLAVYNEQYF. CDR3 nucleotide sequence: TGTGCCAGTAGTATAAGCCTAGCGGTTTACAATGAGCAGTACTTC.